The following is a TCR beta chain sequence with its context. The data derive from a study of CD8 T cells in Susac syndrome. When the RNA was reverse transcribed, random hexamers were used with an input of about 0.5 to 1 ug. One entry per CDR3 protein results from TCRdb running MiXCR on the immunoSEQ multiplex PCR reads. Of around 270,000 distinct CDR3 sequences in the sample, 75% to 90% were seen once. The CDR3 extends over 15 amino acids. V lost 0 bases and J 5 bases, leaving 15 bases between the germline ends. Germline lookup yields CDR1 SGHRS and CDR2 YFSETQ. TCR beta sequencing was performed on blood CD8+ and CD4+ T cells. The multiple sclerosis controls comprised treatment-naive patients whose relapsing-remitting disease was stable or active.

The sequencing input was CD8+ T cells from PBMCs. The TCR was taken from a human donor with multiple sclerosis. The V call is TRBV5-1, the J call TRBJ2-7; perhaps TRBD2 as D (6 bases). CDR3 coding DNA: TGCGCCAGCAGCTTGGCATTTCAGGGAGGCCACGAGCAGTACTTC. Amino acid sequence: CASSLAFQGGHEQYF. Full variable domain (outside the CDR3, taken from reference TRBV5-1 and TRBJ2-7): KAGVTQTPRYLIKTRGQQVTLSCSPISGHRSVSWYQQTPGQGLQFLFEYFSETQRNKGNFPGRFSGRQFSNSRSEMNVSTLELGDSALYLCASSLAFQGGHEQYFGPGTRLTVT.